The T cell receptor beta chain described here comes from a study of shared clonotypes between healthy human individuals. CDR3 size: 14 residues. The V gene lost 11 bases and the J gene lost 11 bases, with 27 bases spanning the gap. Germline V gene lookup returns CDR1 MNHEY and CDR2 SVGAGI. The assay was immunoSEQ multiplex PCR, and TCRdb's table has in-frame clones only and misses some. The sample records roughly 2.2 million clones, 85% to 95% being singletons. The source is a man younger than 30 in good health. Some clones in this sample may be carry-over from other donors' samples. V usage is TRBV6-5 and J usage is TRBJ2-5, with a tentative D call TRBD2 (5 bases). Sequencing was done on a sample of naive CD4+ T cells from PBMCs. Subset described: CD45RA+ positively selected. This CDR3 is CAVLGGRGLGEQYF. In DNA, the CDR3 is TGTGCCGTCCTAGGAGGTAGAGGGCTGGGAGAGCAGTACTTC.